The 5 T cell receptor beta chains reported below all come from one sample, sequenced in a study of blood T cells in healthy people across ages. Through a sample-barcoded 5' primer and a J-beta primer mix, a second PCR was run for roughly 7 to 11 cycles. Via MiXCR, TCRdb re-called the 5' RACE reads, giving one row per CDR3 protein. The data show around 650,000 distinct CDR3 sequences, with roughly 32% seen just once and 15% held by the top ten. The specimen sequenced was blood. Receptors originate from a woman at least 80 years old in good health.

In its sample, this clonotype was seen many times. V is TRBV5-5 and J is TRBJ1-2; TRBD1 might be the D (5 bases). The CDR3 sequence is 14 residues long. With 4 bases removed from V and 0 bases from J, the gap between germline ends came to 10 bases. Germline V lookup: CDR1 SGHKS, CDR2 YYEKEE (reference sequence). CDR3 in DNA: TGTGCCAGCAGCCAGGACATTTCTAACTATGGCTACACCTTC. Protein sequence: CASSQDISNYGYTF.

This clonotype was picked up many times. The gene calls are TRBV29-1 and TRBJ2-3; 8 nucleotides align to TRBD1. CDR1 and CDR2 (germline): SQVTM, ANQGSEA. This CDR3 has 12 residues. V lost 8 bases and J lost 4; bases outside the gene matches: 5. The CDR3 DNA reads as TGCAGCTCCGACAGGGGCGCAGATACGCAGTATTTT. Protein: CSSDRGADTQYF.

A note on this clonotype: Possible read error: a much larger clone is one base away. The V call is TRBV6-2 or TRBV6-3, the J call TRBJ1-2; no reliable D call. V was clipped by 6 bases and J by 2 bases, with 13 bases between them. The CDR3 extends over 14 amino acids. The germline CDR1 and CDR2 sequences are MNHEY and SVGEGT. The CDR3 bases are TGTGCCAGCAGAAAAGGCAGGATGAACTATGGCTACACCTTC. It yields the protein CASRKGRMNYGYTF.

The CDR3 spells CASSLLERETQYF. The CDR3 DNA sequence: TGCGCCAGCAGCCTACTGGAGAGAGAGACCCAGTACTTC. V usage is TRBV5-1 and J usage is TRBJ2-5, with no clear D. Germline V gene lookup returns CDR1 SGHRS and CDR2 YFSETQ. This CDR3 has 13 residues. The V end was cut by 4 bases, the J end by 4 bases, with 11 bases between.

This clonotype has a handful of counts. Just one base apart from a much larger clone, this may be a read error. This chain joins TRBV5-6 and TRBJ2-7, with D possibly matching TRBD2 (6 bases). Germline V gives CDR1 SGHDT, CDR2 YYEEEE. The V and J ends lost 0 bases and 3 bases respectively, with 10 bases between them. This CDR3 has 14 amino acids. The CDR3 nucleotides are TGTGCCAGCAGCTTGGGGGGGGACTGCTACGAGCAGTACTTC. This encodes CASSLGGDCYEQYF.